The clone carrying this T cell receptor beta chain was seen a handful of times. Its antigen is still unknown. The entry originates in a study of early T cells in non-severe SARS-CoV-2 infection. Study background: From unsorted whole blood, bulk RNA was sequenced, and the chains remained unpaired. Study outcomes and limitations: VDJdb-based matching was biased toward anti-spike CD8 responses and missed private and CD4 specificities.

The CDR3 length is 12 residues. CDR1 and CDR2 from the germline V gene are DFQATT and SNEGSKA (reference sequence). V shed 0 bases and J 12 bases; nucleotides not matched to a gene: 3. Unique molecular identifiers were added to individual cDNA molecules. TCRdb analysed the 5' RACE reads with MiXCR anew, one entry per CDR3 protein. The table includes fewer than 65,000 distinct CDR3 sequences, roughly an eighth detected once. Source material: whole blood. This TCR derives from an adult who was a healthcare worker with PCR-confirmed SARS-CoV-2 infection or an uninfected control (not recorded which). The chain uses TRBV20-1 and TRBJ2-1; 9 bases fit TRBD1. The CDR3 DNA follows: TGCAGTGCTAGAGACGACAGGGGGATGCAGTTCTTC. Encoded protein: CSARDDRGMQFF.